In its sample, the clone carrying this T cell receptor (beta chain) was seen once. The CDR3 runs to 16 residues. Trimming cost V 4 bases and J 2 bases; bases outside gene matches: 4. Per the germline V gene, CDR1 is LGHDT and CDR2 is YNNKEL (reference sequence). These data originate in a study of blood T cell repertoires in COVID-19. Seattle-derived patients entered the study during active infection and were followed longitudinally. Under the authors' procedure: Using reference gene primer amplification, nucleated cell counts were estimated. Assay: immunoSEQ multiplex PCR; the TCRdb copy retains only in-frame clones and omits some. Clone size and V and J calls were adopted from that table, with D and trimming inferred from the DNA. In the table there are roughly 130,000 clones, under 95% of which are singletons.

Source material: peripheral blood. The chain has TRBV3-1 (or the pseudogene TRBV3-2) and TRBJ2-3; the match to TRBD2 covers 12 bases. The TCR sequence derives from a man in his sixties with COVID-19, enrolled during active disease. The CDR3 nucleotides read TGTGCCAGCAGCCGCGGACTAGCGGGGCTCACAGATACGCAGTATTTT. It codes for CASSRGLAGLTDTQYF.